The 8 T cell receptor beta chains given below trace back to one sample, sequenced in a study of blood T cell repertoires in COVID-19. Repertoires were generated with immunoSEQ multiplex PCR, while TCRdb's copy carries only in-frame clones and drops some. The repertoire holds 250,000 or so clones, with around 87% as singletons. Sequencing was done on a sample of peripheral blood. Receptors were obtained from a woman aged 55 to 70 with COVID-19, enrolled during active disease.

J is TRBJ2-3 and V is TRBV5-5; TRBD2 agrees at 13 bases. The V and J ends lost 0 bases and 5 bases, in that order; junction bases with no gene match: 3. The CDR3 runs to 16 residues. The V gene's germline CDR1 is SGHKS and CDR2 YYEKEE (reference sequence). The CDR3 reads CASSLVGLAGQDTQYF. The DNA of the CDR3 is TGTGCCAGCAGCTTGGTGGGACTAGCGGGGCAAGATACGCAGTATTTT.

The chain has TRBV3-1 (or the pseudogene TRBV3-2) and TRBJ2-7; 7 nucleotides agree with TRBD2. Germline trimming cut 4 bases from V and 1 base from J; bases unmatched to any gene: 7. Germline CDR1 reads LGHDT; CDR2 reads YNNKEL (reference sequence). CDR3 length: 15 amino acids. The CDR3: CASSPAAGSSYEQYF. CDR3 DNA: TGTGCCAGCAGCCCCGCAGCGGGGTCGTCCTACGAGCAGTACTTC.

This chain uses TRBV19 with TRBJ1-1; D uncertain. The CDR3 extends over 13 amino acids. The V gene's germline CDR1 is LNHDA and CDR2 SQIVND (reference sequence). V was cut by 1 base and J by 13 bases, with 16 bases left in between. The CDR3 bases are TGTGCCAGTAGTATAGGGGCGGGCCGCCGGGGTTTCTTT. It encodes CASSIGAGRRGFF.

The chain combines TRBV5-5 with TRBJ2-7; a weak D match, TRBD2 (6 bases). The CDR3 has 15 residues. Looked up from germline, CDR1 is SGHKS and CDR2 is YYEKEE (reference sequence). V lost 4 bases and J 6 bases, leaving 20 bases between the germline ends. The CDR3 region is CASSAQWGGVGEQYF. CDR3 in DNA: TGTGCCAGCAGCGCACAATGGGGCGGGGTGGGCGAGCAGTACTTC.

About this clone: Additional DNA sequences in this sample encode the identical CDR3. The rearrangement joins TRBV5-5 to TRBJ2-3; TRBD2 agrees at 8 bases. CDR1 is SGHKS and CDR2 is YYEKEE in the germline V gene (reference sequence). This CDR3 contains 16 residues. V was clipped by 0 bases and J by 0 bases; unmatched bases: 3. The CDR3 protein is CASSLVAGGSTDTQYF. For the CDR3, the DNA is TGTGCCAGCAGCTTGGTGGCGGGGGGTAGCACAGATACGCAGTATTTT.

This chain joins TRBV7-9 and TRBJ1-1; possible D gene TRBD1, 5 bases. V lost 4 bases, J lost 2 bases, and 14 bases lay in between. CDR1 is SEHNR, CDR2 FQNEAQ, per germline (reference sequence). The CDR3 spans 15 residues. The CDR3 coding sequence is TGTGCCAGCAGCTCACCCCTGGACATTAACACTGAAGCTTTCTTT. Amino acids: CASSSPLDINTEAFF.

This clone appeared once. The gene calls are TRBV9 and TRBJ1-1; a weak D match, TRBD1 (6 bases). Trimming took off 0 bases at V and 2 bases at J, with 14 bases between the two ends. CDR3 size: 16 residues. Germline values: CDR1 SGDLS, CDR2 YYNGEE. The chain's CDR3 is CASSVATGPLNTEAFF. DNA of the CDR3: TGTGCCAGCAGCGTAGCTACAGGGCCCCTTAACACTGAAGCTTTCTTT.

This clone was seen just once. The chain is built from TRBV5-4 and TRBJ1-2; 8 bases agree with TRBD1. Germline CDR1 is SGHNT and CDR2 is YYREEE (reference sequence). The CDR3 covers 15 residues. J lost 4 bases, V lost 4 bases, and 9 bases had no gene match. The CDR3 coding sequence is TGTGCCAGCAGCAACAGCTCAGGGGGCTTCTATGGCTACACCTTC. Translated: CASSNSSGGFYGYTF.